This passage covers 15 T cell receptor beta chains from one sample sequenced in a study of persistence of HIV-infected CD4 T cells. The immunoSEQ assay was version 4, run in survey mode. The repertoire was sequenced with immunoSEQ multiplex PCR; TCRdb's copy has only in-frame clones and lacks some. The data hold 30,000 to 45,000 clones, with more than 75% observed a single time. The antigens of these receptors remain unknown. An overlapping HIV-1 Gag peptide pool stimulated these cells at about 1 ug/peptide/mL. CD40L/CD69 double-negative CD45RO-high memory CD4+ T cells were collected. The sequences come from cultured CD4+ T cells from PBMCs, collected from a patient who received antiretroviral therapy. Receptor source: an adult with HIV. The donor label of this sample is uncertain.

The CDR3 spells CASSRDRGGNEKLFF. The CDR3 nucleotides are TGTGCCAGCAGTCGTGACAGGGGGGGTAATGAAAAACTGTTTTTT. The chain recombines TRBV2 with TRBJ1-4; 9 bases fit TRBD1. Looked up from germline, CDR1 is SNHLY and CDR2 is FYNNEI. V was pared by 5 bases and J by 4 bases, with 5 bases of the junction left unmatched. The CDR3 totals 15 residues.

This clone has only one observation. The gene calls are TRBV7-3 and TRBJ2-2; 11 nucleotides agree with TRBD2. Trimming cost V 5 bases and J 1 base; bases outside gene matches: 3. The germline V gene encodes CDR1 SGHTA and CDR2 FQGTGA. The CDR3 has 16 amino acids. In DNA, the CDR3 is TGTGCCAGCAGCCCCGGACTAGCGGGGAACACCGGGGAGCTGTTTTTT. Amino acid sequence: CASSPGLAGNTGELFF.

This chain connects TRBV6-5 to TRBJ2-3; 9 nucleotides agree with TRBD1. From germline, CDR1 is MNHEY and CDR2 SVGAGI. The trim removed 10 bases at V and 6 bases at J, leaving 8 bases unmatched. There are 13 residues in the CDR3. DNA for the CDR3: TGTGCCACCGGGACAGGGAAAGGGGATACGCAGTATTTT. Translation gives CATGTGKGDTQYF.

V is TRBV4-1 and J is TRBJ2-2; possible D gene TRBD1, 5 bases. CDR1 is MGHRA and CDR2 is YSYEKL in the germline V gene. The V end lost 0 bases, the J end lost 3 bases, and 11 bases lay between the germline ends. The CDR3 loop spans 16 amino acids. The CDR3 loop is CASSQEVGRDTGELFF. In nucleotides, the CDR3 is TGCGCCAGCAGCCAAGAGGTTGGCAGGGACACCGGGGAGCTGTTTTTT.

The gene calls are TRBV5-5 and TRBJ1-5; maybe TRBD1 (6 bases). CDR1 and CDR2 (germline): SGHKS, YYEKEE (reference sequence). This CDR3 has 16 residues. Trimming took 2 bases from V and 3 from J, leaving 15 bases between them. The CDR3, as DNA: TGTGCCAGCAGCTTACAGGACAGATTGGACAATCAGCCCCAGCATTTT. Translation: CASSLQDRLDNQPQHF.

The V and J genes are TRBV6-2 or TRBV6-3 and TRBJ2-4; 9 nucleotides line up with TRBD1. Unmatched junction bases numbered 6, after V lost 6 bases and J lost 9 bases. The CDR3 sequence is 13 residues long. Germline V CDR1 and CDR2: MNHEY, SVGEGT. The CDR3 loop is CASSRTGAAIQYF. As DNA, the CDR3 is TGTGCCAGCAGCCGGACAGGGGCTGCCATTCAGTACTTC.

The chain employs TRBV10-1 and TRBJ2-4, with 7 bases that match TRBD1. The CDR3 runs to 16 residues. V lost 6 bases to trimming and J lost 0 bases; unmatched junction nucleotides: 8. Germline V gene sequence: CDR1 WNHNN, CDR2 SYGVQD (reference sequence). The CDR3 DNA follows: TGCGCCAGCAGCCCCGCGGACAGGACAGCCAAAAACATTCAGTACTTC. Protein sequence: CASSPADRTAKNIQYF.

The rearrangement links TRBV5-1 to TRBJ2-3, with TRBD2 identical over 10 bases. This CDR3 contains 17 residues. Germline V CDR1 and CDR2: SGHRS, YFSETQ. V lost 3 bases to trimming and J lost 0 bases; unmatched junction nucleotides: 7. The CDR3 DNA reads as TGCGCCAGCAGCTGGACTAGCGGCCGCTCTAGCACAGATACGCAGTATTTT. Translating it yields CASSWTSGRSSTDTQYF.

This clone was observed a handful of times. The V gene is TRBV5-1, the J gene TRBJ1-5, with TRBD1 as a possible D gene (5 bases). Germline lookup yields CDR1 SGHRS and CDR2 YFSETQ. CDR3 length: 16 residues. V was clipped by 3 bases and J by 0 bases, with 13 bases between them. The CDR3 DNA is TGCGCCAGCAGCTCGGGTCGACAGTATAGCAATCAGCCCCAGCATTTT. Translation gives CASSSGRQYSNQPQHF.

The CDR3 DNA is TGTGCCAGCAGCTTAGATGGGACCGGGGAGCTGTTTTTT. It specifies CASSLDGTGELFF. The J gene is TRBJ2-2, the V gene TRBV7-2, with D hard to call. With 1 base removed from V and 5 bases from J, the gap between germline ends came to 5 bases. Germline CDR1 and CDR2: SGHTA and FQGNSA. The CDR3 has 13 amino acids.

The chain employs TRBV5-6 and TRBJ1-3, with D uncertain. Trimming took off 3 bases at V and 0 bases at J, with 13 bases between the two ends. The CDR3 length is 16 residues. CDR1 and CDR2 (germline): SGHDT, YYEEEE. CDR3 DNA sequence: TGTGCCAGCAGCTACCCGAAAGGTAACTCTGGAAACACCATATATTTT. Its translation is CASSYPKGNSGNTIYF.

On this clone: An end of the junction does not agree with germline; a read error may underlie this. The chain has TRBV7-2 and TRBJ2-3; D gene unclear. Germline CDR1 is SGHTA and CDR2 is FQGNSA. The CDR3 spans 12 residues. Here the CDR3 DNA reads TGTGCCAGCAGCCAGAGCACTGATACGCAGTATTTT. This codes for CASSQSTDTQYF.

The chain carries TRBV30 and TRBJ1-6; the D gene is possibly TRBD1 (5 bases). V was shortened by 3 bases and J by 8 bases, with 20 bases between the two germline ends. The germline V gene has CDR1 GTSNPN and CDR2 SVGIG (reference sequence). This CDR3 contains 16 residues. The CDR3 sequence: CAWSPSGRSLDSPLHF. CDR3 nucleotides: TGTGCCTGGAGCCCTTCAGGGAGATCCTTGGATTCACCCCTCCACTTT.

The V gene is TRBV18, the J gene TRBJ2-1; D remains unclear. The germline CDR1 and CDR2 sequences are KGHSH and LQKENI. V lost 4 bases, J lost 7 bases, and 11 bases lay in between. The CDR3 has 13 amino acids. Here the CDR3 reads CASSLSLSNEQFF. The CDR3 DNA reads TGTGCCAGCTCACTCTCTCTGAGTAATGAGCAGTTCTTC.

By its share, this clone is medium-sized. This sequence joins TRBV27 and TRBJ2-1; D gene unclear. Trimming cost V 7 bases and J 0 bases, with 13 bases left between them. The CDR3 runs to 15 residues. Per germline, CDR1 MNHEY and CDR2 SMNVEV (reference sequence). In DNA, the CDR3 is TGTGCCAGCAAAGATCGGGCACGCTCCTACAATGAGCAGTTCTTC. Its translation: CASKDRARSYNEQFF.